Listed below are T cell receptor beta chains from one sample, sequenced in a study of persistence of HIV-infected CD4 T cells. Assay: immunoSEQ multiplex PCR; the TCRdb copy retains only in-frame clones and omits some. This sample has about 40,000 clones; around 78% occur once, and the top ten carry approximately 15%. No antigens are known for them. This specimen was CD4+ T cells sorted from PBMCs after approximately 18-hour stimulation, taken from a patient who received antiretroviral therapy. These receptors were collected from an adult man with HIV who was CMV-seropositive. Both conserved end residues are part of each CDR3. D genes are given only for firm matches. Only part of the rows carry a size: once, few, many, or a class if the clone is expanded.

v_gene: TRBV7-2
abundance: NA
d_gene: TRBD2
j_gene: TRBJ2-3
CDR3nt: TGTGCCAGCAGCTTAAGACTAGCGGGATCCACAGATACGCAGTATTTT
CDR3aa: CASSLRLAGSTDTQYF

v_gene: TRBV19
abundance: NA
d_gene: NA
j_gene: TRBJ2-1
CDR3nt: TGTGCCTCCGCCCGGGATCGGGATGAGCAGTTCTTC
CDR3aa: CASARDRDEQFF

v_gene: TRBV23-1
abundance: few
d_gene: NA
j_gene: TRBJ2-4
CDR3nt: TGCGCCAGCAGTCGGAGAGTAGCCAAAAACATTCAGTACTTC
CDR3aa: CASSRRVAKNIQYF

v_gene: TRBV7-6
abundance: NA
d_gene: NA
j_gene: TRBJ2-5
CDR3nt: TGTGCCAGCAGCTCTCTAAGGGCGGGGACCCAGTACTTC
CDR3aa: CASSSLRAGTQYF

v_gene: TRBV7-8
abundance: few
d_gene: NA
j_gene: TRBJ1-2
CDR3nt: TGTGCCAGCAGCCTCGACCGGGGCTACACCTTC
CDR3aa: CASSLDRGYTF

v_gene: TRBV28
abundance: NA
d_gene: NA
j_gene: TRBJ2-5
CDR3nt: TGTGCCAGCAGACCCTTCGGTTCTCACGGTACCCCGAGTAAACAAGAGACCCAGTACTTC
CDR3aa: CASRPFGSHGTPSKQETQYF

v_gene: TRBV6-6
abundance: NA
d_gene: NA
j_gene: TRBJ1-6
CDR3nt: TGTGCCAGCACCCGGTCAGACCATAATTCACCCCTCCACTTT
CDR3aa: CASTRSDHNSPLHF

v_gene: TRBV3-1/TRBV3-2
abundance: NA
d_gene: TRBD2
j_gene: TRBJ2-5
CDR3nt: TGTGCCAGCAGCCACCTCAATCCCGGGACTAGCGGGACCCACCAAGAGACCCAGTACTTC
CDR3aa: CASSHLNPGTSGTHQETQYF

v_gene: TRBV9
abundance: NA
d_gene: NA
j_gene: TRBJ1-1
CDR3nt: TGTGCCAGCAGCGTAGCATGGGGGGGGACTGAAGCTTTCTTT
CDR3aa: CASSVAWGGTEAFF

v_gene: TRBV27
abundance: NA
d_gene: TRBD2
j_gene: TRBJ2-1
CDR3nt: TGTGCCAGCAGTCCTCAAGTTTATAGCGGGAGGCCCTACAATGAGCAGTTCTTC
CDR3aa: CASSPQVYSGRPYNEQFF

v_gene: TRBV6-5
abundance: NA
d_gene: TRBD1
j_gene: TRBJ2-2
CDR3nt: TGTGCCAGCCAAAGACAGGGCGGTACCGGGGAGCTGTTTTTT
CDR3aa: CASQRQGGTGELFF

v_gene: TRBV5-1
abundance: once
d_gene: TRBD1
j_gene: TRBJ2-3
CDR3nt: TGCGCCAGCAGCCCCCCTGACAGGGGAACCACAGATACGCAGTATTTT
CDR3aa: CASSPPDRGTTDTQYF

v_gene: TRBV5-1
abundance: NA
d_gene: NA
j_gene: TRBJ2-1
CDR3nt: TGCGCCAGCACCCCCCGTCCCTCTTGGAATGAGCAGTTCTTC
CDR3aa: CASTPRPSWNEQFF

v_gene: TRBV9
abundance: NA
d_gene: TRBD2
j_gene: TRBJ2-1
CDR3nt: TGTGCCAGCAGCGTAGAGGTAGGGACCGCTAGCGGATACAATGAGCAGTTCTTC
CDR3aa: CASSVEVGTASGYNEQFF

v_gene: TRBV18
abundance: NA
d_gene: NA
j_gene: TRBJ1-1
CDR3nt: TGTGCCAGCTCACTCCAGAAGGTGGAAACTGAAGCTTTCTTT
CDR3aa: CASSLQKVETEAFF

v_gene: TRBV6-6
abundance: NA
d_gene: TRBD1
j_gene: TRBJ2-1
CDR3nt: TGTGCCAGCAGCAGACAGGGTCTCTCCTACAATGAGCAGTTCTTC
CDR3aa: CASSRQGLSYNEQFF

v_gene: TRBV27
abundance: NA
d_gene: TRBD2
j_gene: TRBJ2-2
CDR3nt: TGTGCCAGCAGTTTAAGCGGGAGGGCCGTAGCCGGGGAGCTGTTTTTT
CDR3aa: CASSLSGRAVAGELFF

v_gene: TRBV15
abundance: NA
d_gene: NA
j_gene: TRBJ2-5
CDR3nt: TGTGCCACCAGCAGGCCGCCTATGAAGACCCAGTACTTC
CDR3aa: CATSRPPMKTQYF

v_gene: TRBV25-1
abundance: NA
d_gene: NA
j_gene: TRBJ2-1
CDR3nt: TGTGCCAGCAGTGACACCGGTGGAAGCTTCTACAATGAGCAGTTCTTC
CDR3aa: CASSDTGGSFYNEQFF

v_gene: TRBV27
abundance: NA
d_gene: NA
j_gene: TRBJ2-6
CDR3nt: TGTGCCAGCAGTTCCCGACAGCGATACTTCTCTGGGGCCAACGTCCTGACTTTC
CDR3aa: CASSSRQRYFSGANVLTF

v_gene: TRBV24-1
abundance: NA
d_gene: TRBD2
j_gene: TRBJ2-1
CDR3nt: TGTGCCACCAGTGAGGGGACTAGGAGCTCCTACAATGAGCAGTTCTTC
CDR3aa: CATSEGTRSSYNEQFF

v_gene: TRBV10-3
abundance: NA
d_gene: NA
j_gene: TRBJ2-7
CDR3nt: TGTGCCATCAGGACGGAGGGACGGGAGAGCTCCTACGAGCAGTACTTC
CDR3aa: CAIRTEGRESSYEQYF

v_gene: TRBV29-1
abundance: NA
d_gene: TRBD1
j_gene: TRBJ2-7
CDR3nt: TGCAGCGTTGAAGGACAGGGGGGAACCTACGAGCAGTACTTC
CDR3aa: CSVEGQGGTYEQYF

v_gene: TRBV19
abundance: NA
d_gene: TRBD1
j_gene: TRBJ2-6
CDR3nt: TGTGCCAGTAGTCTAAGACAGGGGGCTCTCTCTGGGGCCAACGTCCTGACTTTC
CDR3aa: CASSLRQGALSGANVLTF